The T cell receptor beta chain under discussion was sequenced for a study of CD8+ T cells in alopecia areata. Study-level background: Dosing with tofacitinib proceeded for 6 to 18 months, followed by 6 months off drug. Affected scalp percentage determined the severity score of treated patients. Regarding the study as a whole: TCR sharing across patients was less clear than in mice, possibly HLA-related.

Germline-derived CDR1 and CDR2 are LNHNV and YYDKDF (reference sequence). The length of the CDR3 is 16 residues. Trimming pared 1 base from V and 4 bases from J, leaving 16 bases between. This clone was detected a few times. The antigen remains unidentified. cDNA prepared by RNA extraction and subsequent reverse transcription served as the template for sequencing. TCRdb's table, derived via immunoSEQ multiplex PCR, lists solely in-frame clones and lacks some. The sample lists fewer than 200,000 clones, approximately 57% occurring once. Treatment reported: oral pan-JAK inhibitor, 5-10 mg twice daily. The TCR originated in a human donor with alopecia areata. The sequencing here drew on CD4+ T cells sorted from blood, taken at week 24, from a patient treated with tofacitinib. The chain employs TRBV15 and TRBJ2-5, with a possible D match to TRBD1 (6 bases). The CDR3 nucleotides read TGTGCCACCAGCAGAGGCAGCGCAGGGGTTGGAGAGACCCAGTACTTC. Residues: CATSRGSAGVGETQYF.